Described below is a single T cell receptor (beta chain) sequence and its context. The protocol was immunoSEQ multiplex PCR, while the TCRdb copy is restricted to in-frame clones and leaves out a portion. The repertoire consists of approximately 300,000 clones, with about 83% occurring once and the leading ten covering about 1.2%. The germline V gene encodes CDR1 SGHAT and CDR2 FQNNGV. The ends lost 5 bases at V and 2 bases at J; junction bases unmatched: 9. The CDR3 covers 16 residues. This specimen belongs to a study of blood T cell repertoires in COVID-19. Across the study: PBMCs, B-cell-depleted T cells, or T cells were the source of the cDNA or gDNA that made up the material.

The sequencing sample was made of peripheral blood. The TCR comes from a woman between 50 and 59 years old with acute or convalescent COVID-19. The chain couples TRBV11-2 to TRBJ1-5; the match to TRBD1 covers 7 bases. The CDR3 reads CASSQGLTGGNQPQHF. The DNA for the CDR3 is TGTGCCAGCAGCCAAGGGCTCACAGGGGGCAATCAGCCCCAGCATTTT.